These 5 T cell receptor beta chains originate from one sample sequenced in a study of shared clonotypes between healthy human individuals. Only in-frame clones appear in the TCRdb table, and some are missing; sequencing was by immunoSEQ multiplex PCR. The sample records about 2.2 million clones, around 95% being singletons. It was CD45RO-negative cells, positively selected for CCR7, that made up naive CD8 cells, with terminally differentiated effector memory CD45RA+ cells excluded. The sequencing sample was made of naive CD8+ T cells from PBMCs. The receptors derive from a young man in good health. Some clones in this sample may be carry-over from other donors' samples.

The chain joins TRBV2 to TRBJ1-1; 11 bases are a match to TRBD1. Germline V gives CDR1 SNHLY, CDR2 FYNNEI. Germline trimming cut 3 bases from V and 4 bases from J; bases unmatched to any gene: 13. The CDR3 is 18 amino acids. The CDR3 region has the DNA TGTGCCAGCAGTGATCCGGGGACAGGGGGGGAACTAGGCACTGAAGCTTTCTTT. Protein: CASSDPGTGGELGTEAFF.

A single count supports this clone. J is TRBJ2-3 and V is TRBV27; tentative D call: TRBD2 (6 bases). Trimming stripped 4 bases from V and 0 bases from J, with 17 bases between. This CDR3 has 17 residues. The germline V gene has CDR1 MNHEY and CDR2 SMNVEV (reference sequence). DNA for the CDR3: TGTGCCAGCAGTTCCCGAACGGAGGGAGCTAGCACAGATACGCAGTATTTT. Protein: CASSSRTEGASTDTQYF.

This chain's CDR3 is CASSFLKDMQETQYF. The CDR3 nucleotides are TGTGCCAGCAGTTTCCTTAAGGACATGCAAGAGACCCAGTACTTC. The rearrangement links TRBV27 to TRBJ2-5, with D possibly matching TRBD1 (5 bases). Germline assignment: CDR1 MNHEY and CDR2 SMNVEV (reference sequence). Trimming took off 3 bases at V and 2 bases at J, with 13 bases between the two ends. The CDR3 is 15 residues long.

The DNA of the CDR3 is TGTGCTAGTGGCACAGGGAATGAGCAGTTCTTC. It codes for CASGTGNEQFF. This chain links TRBV12-5 with TRBJ2-1, with D possibly matching TRBD1 (6 bases). Per the germline V gene, CDR1 is LGHNT and CDR2 is FRNRAP. The CDR3 length is 11 residues. V lost 6 bases to trimming and J lost 7 bases, with 7 bases between them.

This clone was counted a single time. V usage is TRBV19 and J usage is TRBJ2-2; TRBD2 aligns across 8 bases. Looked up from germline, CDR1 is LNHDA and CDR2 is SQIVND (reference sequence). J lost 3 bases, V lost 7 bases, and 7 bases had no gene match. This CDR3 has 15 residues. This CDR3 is CASIQSGSYTGELFF. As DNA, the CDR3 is TGTGCCAGTATTCAAAGCGGGAGCTACACCGGGGAGCTGTTTTTT.